The present TCR beta chain was sequenced within a study of blood T cell repertoires in COVID-19. TCRdb keeps only in-frame clones here, not all; method: immunoSEQ multiplex PCR. The sample includes roughly 140,000 clones, 84% of them seen just once. The source material was peripheral blood. The receptor was isolated from a woman aged 45 to 65 in a cohort sampled during active or convalescent COVID-19.

DNA for the CDR3: TGTGCCAGTAGGAAGGGACAGGATAATTCACCCCTCCACTTT. Amino acid sequence: CASRKGQDNSPLHF. The chain links TRBV19 to TRBJ1-6; TRBD1 agrees at 8 bases. Germline V gene sequence: CDR1 LNHDA, CDR2 SQIVND (reference sequence). V dropped 6 bases and J dropped 5; count of bases not matched to a gene: 3. This CDR3 has 14 amino acids.